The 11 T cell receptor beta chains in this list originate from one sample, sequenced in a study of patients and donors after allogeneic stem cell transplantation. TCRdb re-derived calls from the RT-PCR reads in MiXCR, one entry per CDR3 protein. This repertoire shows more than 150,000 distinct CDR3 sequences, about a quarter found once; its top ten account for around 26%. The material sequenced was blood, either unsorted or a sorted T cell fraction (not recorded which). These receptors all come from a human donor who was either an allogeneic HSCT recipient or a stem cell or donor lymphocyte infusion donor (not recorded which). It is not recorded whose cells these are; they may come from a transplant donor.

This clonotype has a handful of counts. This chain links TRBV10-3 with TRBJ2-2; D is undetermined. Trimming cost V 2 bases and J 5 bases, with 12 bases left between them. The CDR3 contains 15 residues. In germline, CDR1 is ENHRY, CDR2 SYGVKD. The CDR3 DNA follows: TGTGCCATCAGTGAGCTAGAGAGTCTAACCGGGGAGCTGTTTTTT. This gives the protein CAISELESLTGELFF.

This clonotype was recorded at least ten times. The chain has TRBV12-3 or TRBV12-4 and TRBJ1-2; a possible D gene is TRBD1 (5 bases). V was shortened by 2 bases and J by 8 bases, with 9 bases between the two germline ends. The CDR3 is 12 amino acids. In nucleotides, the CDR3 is TGTGCCAGCAGTTTACGGGGGTTCGGCTACACCTTC. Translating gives CASSLRGFGYTF.

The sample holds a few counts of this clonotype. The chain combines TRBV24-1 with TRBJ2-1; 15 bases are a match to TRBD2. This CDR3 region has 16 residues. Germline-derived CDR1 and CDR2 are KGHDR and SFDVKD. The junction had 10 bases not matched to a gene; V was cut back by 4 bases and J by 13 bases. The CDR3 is CATSDRPGLAGGKQFF. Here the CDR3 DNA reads TGTGCCACCAGTGACCGCCCGGGACTAGCGGGAGGTAAACAGTTCTTC.

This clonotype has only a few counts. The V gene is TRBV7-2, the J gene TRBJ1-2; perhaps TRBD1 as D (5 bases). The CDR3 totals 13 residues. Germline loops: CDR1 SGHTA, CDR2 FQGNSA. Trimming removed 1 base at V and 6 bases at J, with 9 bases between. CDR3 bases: TGTGCCAGCAGCTTAGGGGGCGCCGATGGCTACACCTTC. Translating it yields CASSLGGADGYTF.

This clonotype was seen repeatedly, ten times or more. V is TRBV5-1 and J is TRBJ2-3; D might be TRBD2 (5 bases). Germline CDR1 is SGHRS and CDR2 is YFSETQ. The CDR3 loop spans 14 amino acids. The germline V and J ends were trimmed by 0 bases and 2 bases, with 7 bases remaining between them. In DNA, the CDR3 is TGCGCCAGCAGCTTGGCGGGGAACACAGATACGCAGTATTTT. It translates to CASSLAGNTDTQYF.

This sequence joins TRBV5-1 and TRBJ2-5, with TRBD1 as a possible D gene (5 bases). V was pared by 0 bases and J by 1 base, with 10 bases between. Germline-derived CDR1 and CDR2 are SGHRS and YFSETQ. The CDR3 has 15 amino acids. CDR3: CASSLDRTPQETQYF. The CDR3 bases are TGCGCCAGCAGCTTGGACAGGACCCCCCAAGAGACCCAGTACTTC.

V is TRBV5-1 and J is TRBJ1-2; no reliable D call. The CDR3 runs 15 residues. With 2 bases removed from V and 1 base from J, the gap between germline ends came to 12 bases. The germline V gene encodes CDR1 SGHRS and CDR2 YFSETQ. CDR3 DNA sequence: TGCGCCAGCAGCTTTCTAGGAAGCGATAACTATGGCTACACCTTC. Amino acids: CASSFLGSDNYGYTF.

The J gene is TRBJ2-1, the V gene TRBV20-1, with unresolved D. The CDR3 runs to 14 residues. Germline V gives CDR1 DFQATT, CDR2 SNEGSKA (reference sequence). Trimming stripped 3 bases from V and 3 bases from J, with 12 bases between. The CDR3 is CSASMGYSYNEQFF. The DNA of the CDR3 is TGCAGTGCTAGTATGGGGTATAGCTACAATGAGCAGTTCTTC.

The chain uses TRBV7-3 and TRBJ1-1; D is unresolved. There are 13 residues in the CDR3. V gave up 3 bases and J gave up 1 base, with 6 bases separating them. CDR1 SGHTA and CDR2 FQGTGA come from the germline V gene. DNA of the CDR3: TGTGCCAGCAGCTTCGTGGGGAACACTGAAGCTTTCTTT. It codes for CASSFVGNTEAFF.

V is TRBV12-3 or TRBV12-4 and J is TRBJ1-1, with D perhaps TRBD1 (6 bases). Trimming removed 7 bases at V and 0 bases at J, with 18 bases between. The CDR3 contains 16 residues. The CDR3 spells CASTDRGAGLNTEAFF. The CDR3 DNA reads TGTGCCAGCACGGACAGAGGAGCCGGGCTGAACACTGAAGCTTTCTTT.

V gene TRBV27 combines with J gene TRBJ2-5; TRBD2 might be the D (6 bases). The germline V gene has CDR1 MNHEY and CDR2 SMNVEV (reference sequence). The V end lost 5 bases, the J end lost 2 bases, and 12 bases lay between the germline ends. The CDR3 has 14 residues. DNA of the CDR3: TGTGCCAGCAGTCCCGGGGGACTTCAAGAGACCCAGTACTTC. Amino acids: CASSPGGLQETQYF.